Below, 29 T cell receptor beta chains from the same sample are listed, as sequenced in a study of molecular identifiers for immune sequencing clone quantification. TCRdb redid the calling of the PCR reads with MiXCR, one entry per CDR3 protein. Of more than 70,000 distinct CDR3 sequences listed, 21% were seen once; the top ten hold around 1.1%. The sequencing input was naive CD8+ T cells from blood, with Jurkat cell RNA spiked in. Subset reported: FACS-sorted CD8+CD4-CCR7+CD45RA+ naive T cells. The receptors derive from a human donor in good health. Some libraries in this study had Jurkat cell RNA spiked in.

On this clonotype itself: A read error may be the cause here, since a much bigger clone is one base away. The chain employs TRBV12-3 or TRBV12-4 and TRBJ2-3; D uncertain. The V end lost 1 base, the J end lost 4 bases, and 18 bases lay between the germline ends. This CDR3 has 17 residues. CDR3 sequence reads: CASSLDSPSPSADTQYF. CDR3 sequence (DNA): TGTGCCAGCAGTTTAGACAGTCCCTCCCCCAGCGCAGATACGCAGTATTTT.

At least ten counts were recorded for this clonotype. The CDR3 here is CASSPAGTSYEQYF. DNA of the CDR3: TGTGCCAGCAGCCCCGCCGGGACCTCCTACGAGCAGTACTTC. The chain is built from TRBV9 and TRBJ2-7; the D call may be TRBD1 or TRBD2 (5 bases each). The V and J ends lost 4 bases and 0 bases respectively, with 11 bases between them. The CDR3 is 14 amino acids. Germline lookup yields CDR1 SGDLS and CDR2 YYNGEE.

This clonotype came up a few times. The gene calls are TRBV3-1 and TRBJ1-5; unclear D gene. There are 13 residues in the CDR3. Germline values: CDR1 LGHDT, CDR2 YNNKEL (reference sequence). The ends were cut back, 1 base at V and 6 bases at J, with 7 bases in the middle. The CDR3 is CASSQGEGQPQHF. The CDR3 nucleotides read TGTGCCAGCAGCCAAGGAGAGGGTCAGCCCCAGCATTTT.

This clonotype was detected ten times or more. The rearrangement links TRBV27 to TRBJ1-1, with 8 bases that match TRBD1. The CDR3 is made up of 16 amino acids. Germline assignment: CDR1 MNHEY and CDR2 SMNVEV (reference sequence). The V and J ends lost 5 bases and 4 bases, in that order; junction bases with no gene match: 12. CDR3 region: CASSVPLQGAGTEAFF. The CDR3 DNA is TGTGCCAGCAGTGTACCCCTCCAGGGGGCTGGCACTGAAGCTTTCTTT.

Ten or more counts support this clonotype. The V and J genes are TRBV5-5 and TRBJ1-4, with D perhaps TRBD1 (5 bases). CDR1 and CDR2 from the germline V gene are SGHKS and YYEKEE (reference sequence). V dropped 2 bases and J dropped 3 bases, with 11 bases sitting between them. CDR3 size: 15 residues. This chain's CDR3 is CASSLIWGANEKLFF. The DNA for the CDR3 is TGTGCCAGCAGCTTAATCTGGGGGGCTAATGAAAAACTGTTTTTT.

This chain uses TRBV29-1 with TRBJ1-2; no clear D gene. Germline V gives CDR1 SQVTM, CDR2 ANQGSEA. The CDR3 sequence is 13 residues long. V shed 6 bases and J shed 1 base, with 12 bases lying between them. DNA of the CDR3: TGCAGCGTGACCGAAGTTTTTAACTATGGCTACACCTTC. It is translated as CSVTEVFNYGYTF.

This clonotype was counted many times. The chain links TRBV4-3 to TRBJ1-1; no clear D. Germline CDR1 is LGHNA and CDR2 is YSLEER. The CDR3 sequence is 15 residues long. V was trimmed by 0 bases and J by 2 bases, leaving 10 bases between them. The CDR3 sequence: CASSQDRTFNTEAFF. CDR3 nucleotides: TGCGCCAGCAGCCAAGACAGGACCTTTAACACTGAAGCTTTCTTT.

In its sample, this clonotype was seen many times. This chain joins TRBV30 and TRBJ1-1; D remains ambiguous. The CDR3 contains 11 residues. The germline V gene encodes CDR1 GTSNPN and CDR2 SVGIG (reference sequence). Trimming stripped 4 bases from V and 4 bases from J, with 7 bases between. In nucleotides, the CDR3 is TGTGCCTGGACAGAATCCACTGAAGCTTTCTTT. It yields the protein CAWTESTEAFF.

The chain recombines TRBV29-1 with TRBJ2-1; TRBD1 aligns across 8 bases. The V gene end was trimmed by 3 bases and the J gene end by 0 bases; junction bases not matched to a gene: 7. Germline CDR1 and CDR2: SQVTM and ANQGSEA. CDR3 length: 16 residues. The CDR3: CSVDFGQGLSYNEQFF. The CDR3 DNA reads TGCAGCGTTGATTTCGGACAGGGACTCTCCTACAATGAGCAGTTCTTC.

This clonotype has just a few counts. The V gene is TRBV6-1, the J gene TRBJ1-5; TRBD1 matches 11 bases. The CDR3 is 18 residues long. With V trimmed by 5 bases and J by 1 base, 10 bases remained unmatched. Germline V gene data show CDR1 as MNHNS and CDR2 as SASEGT. The chain's CDR3 is CASSTGTGGIGSNQPQHF. In nucleotides, the CDR3 is TGTGCCAGCAGTACCGGGACAGGGGGTATAGGGAGCAATCAGCCCCAGCATTTT.

This clonotype was seen at least ten times. The V call is TRBV30, the J call TRBJ2-7; D remains unclear. V was clipped by 0 bases and J by 5 bases, with 11 bases between them. Germline V gene sequence: CDR1 GTSNPN, CDR2 SVGIG (reference sequence). This CDR3 is 13 amino acids long. CDR3 in amino acids: CAWSVLTIHEQYF. In nucleotides, the CDR3 is TGTGCCTGGAGTGTACTGACAATCCACGAGCAGTACTTC.

With regard to this clonotype: A much larger clone sits a single nucleotide away, making a read error possible. This chain connects TRBV7-2 to TRBJ2-1; 12 bases fit TRBD2. Losses at the gene ends were 5 bases for V and 6 bases for J; bases not matched to a gene: 5. Germline V gives CDR1 SGHTA, CDR2 FQGNSA. The CDR3 totals 15 residues. CDR3 residues: CASSLLAGGCNEQFF. The CDR3 DNA sequence: TGTGCCAGCAGCCTACTAGCGGGGGGTTGCAATGAGCAGTTCTTC.

This clonotype came up many times. The V gene is TRBV4-1, the J gene TRBJ2-3; D is unclear. This CDR3 comprises 15 residues. CDR1 MGHRA and CDR2 YSYEKL come from the germline V gene. Trimming left V 3 bases short and J 4 bases short, with 14 bases between. CDR3 in amino acids: CASSQTLPQSDTQYF. CDR3 sequence (DNA): TGCGCCAGCAGCCAGACGCTCCCCCAGTCAGATACGCAGTATTTT.

This clonotype was recorded at least ten times. The genes are TRBV27 and TRBJ2-7; 9 bases map to TRBD1. V lost 6 bases and J lost 5; bases outside the gene matches: 2. The CDR3 totals 12 residues. The germline CDR1 and CDR2 sequences are MNHEY and SMNVEV (reference sequence). CDR3 nucleotides: TGTGCCAGCAGGGACAGGGGTAACGAGCAGTACTTC. Its protein product is CASRDRGNEQYF.

This clonotype was recorded a few times. The chain carries TRBV6-6 and TRBJ1-2; TRBD1 is a possible D gene (5 bases). The germline CDR1 and CDR2 sequences are MNHNY and SVGAGI (reference sequence). Trimming shortened V by 2 bases and J by 6 bases, and 10 bases separated the two germline ends. The CDR3 length is 13 residues. The CDR3 coding sequence is TGTGCCAGCAGTTACGGGCAGGGAGATGGCTACACCTTC. Residues: CASSYGQGDGYTF.

This clonotype occurred many times. The chain recombines TRBV27 with TRBJ2-7; the D gene could be TRBD1 or TRBD2 (5 bases each). Germline-derived CDR1 and CDR2 are MNHEY and SMNVEV (reference sequence). CDR3 size: 16 residues. V was cut by 5 bases and J by 3 bases, with 20 bases left in between. The CDR3 DNA is TGTGCCAGCAGTCGGCTCGGGGTAGAGGGGATCTACGAGCAGTACTTC. Translated, it gives CASSRLGVEGIYEQYF.

J is TRBJ2-1 and V is TRBV11-2, with 8 bases fitting TRBD2. The CDR3 runs 15 residues. Per the germline V gene, CDR1 is SGHAT and CDR2 is FQNNGV. V shed 3 bases and J 3 bases; nucleotides not matched to a gene: 4. CDR3: CASSFSGGLYNEQFF. CDR3 coding DNA: TGTGCCAGCAGCTTCTCGGGGGGGCTCTACAATGAGCAGTTCTTC.

In the case of this clonotype: Its ends do not fully match the called genes, so a read error is possible. The chain carries TRBV9 and TRBJ2-5; 7 nucleotides line up with TRBD2. Per germline, CDR1 SGDLS and CDR2 YYNGEE. The CDR3 sequence is 16 residues long. This chain's CDR3 is CASSVDGRGGEEAQYF. The CDR3 DNA reads TGTGCCAGCAGCGTAGATGGGAGGGGCGGGGAAGAGGCCCAGTACTTC.

On this clonotype itself: Since a much larger clone is just one base distant, this may be a read error. CDR3 in DNA: TGTGCCAGCAGCTTGGTTTCGTCGGGAGAGCCGTTCGAGCAGTACTTC. This codes for CASSLVSSGEPFEQYF. V usage is TRBV5-6 and J usage is TRBJ2-7; maybe TRBD2 (6 bases). V was shortened by 0 bases and J by 6 bases, with 19 bases between the two germline ends. In germline, CDR1 is SGHDT, CDR2 YYEEEE. The CDR3 length is 16 residues.

This clonotype was recorded many times. The chain has TRBV19 and TRBJ1-1; D is unclear. Germline lookup yields CDR1 LNHDA and CDR2 SQIVND (reference sequence). Trimming took 9 bases from V and 3 from J, leaving 11 bases between them. CDR3 length: 12 amino acids. CDR3 residues: CASRTTDTEAFF. CDR3 sequence (DNA): TGTGCCAGCCGAACCACGGACACTGAAGCTTTCTTT.

CDR3 sequence (DNA): TGCAGTGCTAGCGGGCTCCCGCAGCATGAGCAGTTCTTC. This sequence encodes CSASGLPQHEQFF. The chain links TRBV20-1 to TRBJ2-1; D unresolved. The CDR3 contains 13 residues. CDR1 and CDR2 from the germline V gene are DFQATT and SNEGSKA (reference sequence). V was trimmed by 3 bases and J by 8 bases, leaving 14 bases between them.

This clonotype was counted between two and nine times. This chain joins TRBV19 and TRBJ2-7; 10 nucleotides agree with TRBD1. Germline lookup yields CDR1 LNHDA and CDR2 SQIVND (reference sequence). The V gene end was trimmed by 3 bases and the J gene end by 2 bases; junction bases not matched to a gene: 4. The CDR3 consists of 15 residues. CDR3 amino acids: CASSMGQGLAYEQYF. CDR3 DNA sequence: TGTGCCAGTAGTATGGGACAGGGGCTCGCCTACGAGCAGTACTTC.

The V and J genes are TRBV20-1 and TRBJ2-7; either TRBD1 or TRBD2 may supply D (5 bases each). Germline values: CDR1 DFQATT, CDR2 SNEGSKA (reference sequence). Trimming left V 6 bases short and J 2 bases short, with 14 bases between. The CDR3 covers 13 residues. DNA for the CDR3: TGCAGTGCCGAGGACGGGGCAACCTACGAGCAGTACTTC. It yields the protein CSAEDGATYEQYF.

This clonotype was observed at least ten times. The rearrangement joins TRBV9 to TRBJ1-3; D remains ambiguous. Germline V lookup: CDR1 SGDLS, CDR2 YYNGEE. This CDR3 comprises 17 residues. V was pared by 0 bases and J by 3 bases, with 16 bases between. The CDR3: CASSVGWLGNGGNTIYF. The CDR3 nucleotides read TGTGCCAGCAGCGTAGGATGGTTGGGGAATGGTGGAAACACCATATATTTT.

As regards this clonotype: Possible read error: a much larger clone is one base away. The V call is TRBV4-3, the J call TRBJ2-1; 10 bases agree with TRBD1. CDR1 is LGHNA, CDR2 YSLEER, per germline. V shed 3 bases and J 6 bases; nucleotides not matched to a gene: 5. The CDR3 is made up of 15 amino acids. The chain's CDR3 is CASSQRDRGCNEQFF. CDR3 DNA: TGCGCCAGCAGCCAGCGGGACAGGGGATGCAATGAGCAGTTCTTC.

This clonotype came up many times. This chain links TRBV25-1 with TRBJ2-7; D might be TRBD1 (6 bases). Germline V lookup: CDR1 MGHDK, CDR2 SYGVNS. The CDR3 has 11 residues. The V end lost 6 bases, the J end lost 3 bases, and 6 bases lay between the germline ends. The DNA for the CDR3 is TGTGCCAGCAGACAGGGCTACGAGCAGTACTTC. Protein: CASRQGYEQYF.

This clonotype turned up a few times. CDR3 in amino acids: CASSLSILAGVGEQYF. DNA for the CDR3: TGTGCCAGCAGTTTATCGATTCTAGCGGGAGTTGGCGAGCAGTACTTC. The V gene is TRBV27, the J gene TRBJ2-7, with 10 bases fitting TRBD2. J was trimmed by 6 bases and V by 0 bases; bases with no gene match: 8. From germline, CDR1 is MNHEY and CDR2 SMNVEV (reference sequence). This CDR3 has 16 residues.

This clonotype was counted many times. The chain joins TRBV29-1 to TRBJ2-4; 9 bases fit TRBD1. CDR1 and CDR2 (germline): SQVTM, ANQGSEA. V was clipped by 7 bases and J by 0 bases; unmatched bases: 7. The CDR3 has 15 residues. CDR3 DNA: TGCAGCGCTAAAGGACAGGGGTTAGCCAAAAACATTCAGTACTTC. It specifies CSAKGQGLAKNIQYF.

Remarks on this clonotype: Being one base from a much bigger clone, this may be a read error. No conserved phenylalanine or tryptophan ends this CDR3, so it is likely a read error. The chain links TRBV5-1 to TRBJ2-7; possible D gene TRBD2, 5 bases. Looked up from germline, CDR1 is SGHRS and CDR2 is YFSETQ. The CDR3 has 14 amino acids. The V end lost 2 bases, the J end lost 0 bases, and 9 bases lay between the germline ends. Here the CDR3 reads CASSFAGSSYEQYY. The DNA of the CDR3 is TGCGCCAGCAGCTTCGCGGGCTCCTCCTACGAGCAGTACTAC.